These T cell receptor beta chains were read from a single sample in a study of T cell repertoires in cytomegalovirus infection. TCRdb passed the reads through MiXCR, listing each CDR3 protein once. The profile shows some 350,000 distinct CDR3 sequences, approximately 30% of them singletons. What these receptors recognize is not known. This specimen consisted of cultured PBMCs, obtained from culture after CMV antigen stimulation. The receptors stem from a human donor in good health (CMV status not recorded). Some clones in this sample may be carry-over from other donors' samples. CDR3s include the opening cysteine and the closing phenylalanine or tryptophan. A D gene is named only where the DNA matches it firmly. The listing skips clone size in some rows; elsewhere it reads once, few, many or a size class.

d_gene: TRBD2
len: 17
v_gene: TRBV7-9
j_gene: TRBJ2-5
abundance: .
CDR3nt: TGTGCCAGCAGCCCCCGATTGGACGGGAGGGCGGGCGAGACCCAGTACTTC
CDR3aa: CASSPRLDGRAGETQYF

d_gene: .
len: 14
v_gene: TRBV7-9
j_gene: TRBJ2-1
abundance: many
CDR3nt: TGTGCCAGCAGCTTAGCAGGGGAAATCAATGAGCAGTTCTTC
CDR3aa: CASSLAGEINEQFF

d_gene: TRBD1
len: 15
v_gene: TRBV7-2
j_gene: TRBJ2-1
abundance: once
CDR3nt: TGTGCCAGCAGCTTAGGGGACAGGGCCTACAATGAGCAGTTCTTC
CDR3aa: CASSLGDRAYNEQFF

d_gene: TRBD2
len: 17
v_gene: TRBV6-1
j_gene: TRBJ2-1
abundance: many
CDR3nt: TGTGCCAGCAGTCGTCCGGGACTAGCGGGGGGGGTCAATGAGCAGTTCTTC
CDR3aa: CASSRPGLAGGVNEQFF

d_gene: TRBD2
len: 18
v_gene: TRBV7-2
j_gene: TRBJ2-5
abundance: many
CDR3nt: TGTGCCAGCAGACTAACCCGGACTAGCGGGAGGCCGAGGGAGACCCAGTACTTC
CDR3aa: CASRLTRTSGRPRETQYF

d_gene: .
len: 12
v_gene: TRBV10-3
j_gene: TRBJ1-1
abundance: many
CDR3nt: TGTGCCATCAGTGCGGGCGGCACTGAAGCTTTCTTT
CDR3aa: CAISAGGTEAFF

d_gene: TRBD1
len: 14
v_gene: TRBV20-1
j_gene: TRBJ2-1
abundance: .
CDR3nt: TGCAGTGCTCTTGACAGGGGGCTATACAATGAGCAGTTCTTC
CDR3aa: CSALDRGLYNEQFF

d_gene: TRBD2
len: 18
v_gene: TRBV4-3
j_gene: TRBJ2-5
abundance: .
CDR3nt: TGCGCCAGCAGCCAAGATCGGGTGGCGGGAGGTGGTCGAGAGACCCAGTACTTC
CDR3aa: CASSQDRVAGGGRETQYF

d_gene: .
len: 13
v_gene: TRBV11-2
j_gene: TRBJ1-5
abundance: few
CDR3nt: TGTGCCAGCAGTCCCGGGACTCGACAGCCCCAGCATTTT
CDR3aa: CASSPGTRQPQHF

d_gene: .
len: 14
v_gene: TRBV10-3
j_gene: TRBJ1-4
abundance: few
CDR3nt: TGTGCCATCAGTGATCGGGGGGCACGAGAAAAACTGTTTTTT
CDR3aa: CAISDRGAREKLFF

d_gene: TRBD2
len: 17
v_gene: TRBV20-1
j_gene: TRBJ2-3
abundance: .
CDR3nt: TGCAGTGCTAGGCGACTAGCGGGAGTAGTAGGCACAGATACGCAGTATTTT
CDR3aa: CSARRLAGVVGTDTQYF

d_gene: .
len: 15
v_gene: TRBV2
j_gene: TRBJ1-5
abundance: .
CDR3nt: TGTGCCAGCAGTGAACTAGGCCGCTTTGGACAGCCCCAGCATTTT
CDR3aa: CASSELGRFGQPQHF

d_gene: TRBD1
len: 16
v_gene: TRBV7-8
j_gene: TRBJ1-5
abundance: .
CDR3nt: TGTGCCAGCAGCAGACGGGACAGGAGAAGTAATCAGCCCCAGCATTTT
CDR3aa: CASSRRDRRSNQPQHF

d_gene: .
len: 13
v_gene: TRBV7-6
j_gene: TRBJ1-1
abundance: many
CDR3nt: TGTGCCAGCAGCTTGAACAGGGAGGCTGAAGCTTTCTTT
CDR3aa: CASSLNREAEAFF

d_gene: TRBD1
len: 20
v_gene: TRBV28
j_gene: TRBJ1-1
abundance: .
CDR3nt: TGTGCCAGCAGTCCCCCCTCCCCTAAGCGGGACAGGGGGCGACGAACTGAAGCTTTCTTT
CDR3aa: CASSPPSPKRDRGRRTEAFF

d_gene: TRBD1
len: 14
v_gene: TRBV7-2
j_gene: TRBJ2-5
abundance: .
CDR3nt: TGTGCCAGCCGCCGGGACAGGGGACAAGAGACCCAGTACTTC
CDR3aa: CASRRDRGQETQYF

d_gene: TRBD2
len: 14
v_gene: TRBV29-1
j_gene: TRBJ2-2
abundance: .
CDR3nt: TGCAGCGTTCGCGAAGGCGGGAGCACCGGGGAGCTGTTTTTT
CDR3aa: CSVREGGSTGELFF

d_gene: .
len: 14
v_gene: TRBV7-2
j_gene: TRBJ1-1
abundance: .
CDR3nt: TGTGCCAGCAGCCCCTCCAGTGCGAACACTGAAGCTTTCTTT
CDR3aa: CASSPSSANTEAFF

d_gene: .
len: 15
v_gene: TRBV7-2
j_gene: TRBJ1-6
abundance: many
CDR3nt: TGTGCCAGCAGCTTGGGCAGGGACGGAAGTTCACCCCTCCACTTT
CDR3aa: CASSLGRDGSSPLHF

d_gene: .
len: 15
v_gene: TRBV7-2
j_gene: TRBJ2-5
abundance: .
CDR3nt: TGTGCCAGCAGCTTAGTCGGGACTCGGGGGGAGACCCAGTACTTC
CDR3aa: CASSLVGTRGETQYF

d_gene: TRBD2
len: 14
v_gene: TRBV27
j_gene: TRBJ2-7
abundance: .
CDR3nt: TGTGCCAGCAGTTTACGAGCGGGAGTCTACGAGCAGTACTTC
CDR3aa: CASSLRAGVYEQYF

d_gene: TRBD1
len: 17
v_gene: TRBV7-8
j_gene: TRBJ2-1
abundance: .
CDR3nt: TGTGCCAGCAGCTTAGTACACAGGGGGGCCTATACTGATTCGCAGTTCTTC
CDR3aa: CASSLVHRGAYTDSQFF

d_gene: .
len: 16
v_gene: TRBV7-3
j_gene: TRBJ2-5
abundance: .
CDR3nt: TGTGCCAGCAGCTTATGGGTAGCGGAGACCCAAGAGACCCAGTACTTC
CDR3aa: CASSLWVAETQETQYF

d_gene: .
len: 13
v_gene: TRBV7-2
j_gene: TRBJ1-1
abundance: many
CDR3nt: TGTGCCAGCAGCCCCAGGGGGAACACTGAAGCTTTCTTT
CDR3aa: CASSPRGNTEAFF

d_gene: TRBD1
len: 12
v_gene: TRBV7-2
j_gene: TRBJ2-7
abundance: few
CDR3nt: TGTGCCAGCAGCCTGACAGGGATCGAGCAGTACTTC
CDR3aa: CASSLTGIEQYF

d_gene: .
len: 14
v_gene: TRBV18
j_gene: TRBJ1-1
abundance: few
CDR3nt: TGTGCCAGCTCACCACTTCCCCCGAACACTGAAGCTTTCTTT
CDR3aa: CASSPLPPNTEAFF

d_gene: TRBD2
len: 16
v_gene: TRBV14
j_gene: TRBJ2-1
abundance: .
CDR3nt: TGTGCCAGCAGCCAAGATGGACTAGCGGGAGGTAATGAGCAGTTCTTC
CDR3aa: CASSQDGLAGGNEQFF

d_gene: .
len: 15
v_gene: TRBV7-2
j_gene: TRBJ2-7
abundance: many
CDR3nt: TGTGCCAGCAGCTGGGGGCCCCTGAGCTCCTACGAGCAGTACTTC
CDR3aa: CASSWGPLSSYEQYF

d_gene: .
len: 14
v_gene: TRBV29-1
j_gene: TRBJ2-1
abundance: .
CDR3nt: TGCAGCGTTGATGTCCCAGGATTCTACAATGAGCAGTTCTTC
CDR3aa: CSVDVPGFYNEQFF

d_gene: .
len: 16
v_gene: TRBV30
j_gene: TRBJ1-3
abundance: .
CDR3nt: TGTGCCTGGAGTGTAGCTAACCCGGCCAGTGGAAACACCATATATTTT
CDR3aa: CAWSVANPASGNTIYF

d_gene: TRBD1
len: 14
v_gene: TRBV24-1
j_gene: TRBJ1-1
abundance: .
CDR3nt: TGTGCCACCAGTGGGGGGACAGTGAACACTGAAGCTTTCTTT
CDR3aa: CATSGGTVNTEAFF

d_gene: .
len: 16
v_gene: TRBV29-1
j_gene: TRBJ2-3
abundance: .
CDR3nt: TGCAGCGTTGAAGATGAAACTCGCGCTAGCACAGATACGCAGTATTTT
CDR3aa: CSVEDETRASTDTQYF

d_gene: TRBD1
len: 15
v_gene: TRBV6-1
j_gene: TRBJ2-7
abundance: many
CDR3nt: TGTGCCAGCAGTGAAGGCTCACACAGGGGAAAGGGGCAGTACTTC
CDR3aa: CASSEGSHRGKGQYF

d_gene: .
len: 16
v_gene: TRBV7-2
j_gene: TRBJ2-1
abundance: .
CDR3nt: TGTGCCAGCAGCCGCGCCGGGGCCCCAGGGTACAATGAGCAGTTCTTC
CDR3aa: CASSRAGAPGYNEQFF

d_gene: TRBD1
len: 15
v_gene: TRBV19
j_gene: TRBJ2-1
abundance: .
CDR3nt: TGTGCCAGTAGGCTCCGGGACAGGGACTACAATGAGCAGTTCTTC
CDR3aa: CASRLRDRDYNEQFF

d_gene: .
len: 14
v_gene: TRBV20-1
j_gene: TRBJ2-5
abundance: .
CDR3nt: TGCAGTAAGAAGGGGGAGTCACCCCAAGAGACCCAGTACTTC
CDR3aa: CSKKGESPQETQYF

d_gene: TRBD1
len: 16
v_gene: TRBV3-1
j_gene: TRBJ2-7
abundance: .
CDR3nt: TGTGCCAGCAGCCAAGCATCCTGGGACAGGGGGAGCGAGCAGTACTTC
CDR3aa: CASSQASWDRGSEQYF

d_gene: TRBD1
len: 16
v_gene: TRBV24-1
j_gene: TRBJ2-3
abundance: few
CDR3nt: TGTGCCACCAGTGATAGGACAGGGTTGGATGCAGATACGCAGTATTTT
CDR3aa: CATSDRTGLDADTQYF

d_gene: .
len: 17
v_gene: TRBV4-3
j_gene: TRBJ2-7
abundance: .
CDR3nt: TGCGCCAGCAGCCAAGTACGAAGCGGGCCATACTCCTACGAGCAGTACTTC
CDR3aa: CASSQVRSGPYSYEQYF

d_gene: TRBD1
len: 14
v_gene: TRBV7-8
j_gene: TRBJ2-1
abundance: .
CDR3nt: TGTGCCAGCAGCTTAATAGACAGGGTCGGCGAGCAGTTCTTC
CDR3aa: CASSLIDRVGEQFF

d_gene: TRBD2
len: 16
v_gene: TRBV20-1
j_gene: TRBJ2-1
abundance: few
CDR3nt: TGCAGTGCTAGAGTACCTAGCGGGAGGCCCTACAATGAGCAGTTCTTC
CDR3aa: CSARVPSGRPYNEQFF

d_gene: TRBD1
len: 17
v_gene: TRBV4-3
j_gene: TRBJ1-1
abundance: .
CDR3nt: TGCGCCAGCAGCCAAGTCCCTGGTCGGACAGGTAACACTGAAGCTTTCTTT
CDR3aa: CASSQVPGRTGNTEAFF

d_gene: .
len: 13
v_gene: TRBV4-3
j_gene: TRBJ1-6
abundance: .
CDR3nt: TGCGCCAGCAGCCAAGACGAAATTTCACCCCTCCACTTT
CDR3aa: CASSQDEISPLHF

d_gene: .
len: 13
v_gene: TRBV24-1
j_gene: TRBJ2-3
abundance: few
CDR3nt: TGTGCCACCGCCGGGACCCACACAGATACGCAGTATTTT
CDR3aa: CATAGTHTDTQYF

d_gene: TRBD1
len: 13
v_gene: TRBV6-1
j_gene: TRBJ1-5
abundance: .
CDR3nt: TGTGCCAGCAGGGCAGGGGGCCATCAGCCCCAGCATTTT
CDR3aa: CASRAGGHQPQHF

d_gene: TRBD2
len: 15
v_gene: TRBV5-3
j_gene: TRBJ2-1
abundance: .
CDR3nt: TGTGCCAGAAGCGTCACTAGCGAACCATACAATGAGCAGTTCTTC
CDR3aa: CARSVTSEPYNEQFF

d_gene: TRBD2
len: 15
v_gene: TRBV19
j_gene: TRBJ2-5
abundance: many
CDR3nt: TGTGCCAGTAGTCGACTAGCCATAAGGTTTGAGACCCAGTACTTC
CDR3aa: CASSRLAIRFETQYF

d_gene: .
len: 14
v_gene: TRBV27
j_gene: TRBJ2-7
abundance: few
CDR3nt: TGTGCCAGACACGCCCCGTCTCTGGACTACGAGCAGTACTTC
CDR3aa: CARHAPSLDYEQYF

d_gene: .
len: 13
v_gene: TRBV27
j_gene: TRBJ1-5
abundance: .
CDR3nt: TGTGCCAGCAAGCTGATGTGGAATCAGCCCCAGCATTTT
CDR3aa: CASKLMWNQPQHF

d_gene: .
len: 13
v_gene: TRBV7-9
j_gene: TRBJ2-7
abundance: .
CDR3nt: TGTGCCAGCAGCCCGGGTCCCGGAGCCGAGCAGTACTTC
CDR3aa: CASSPGPGAEQYF

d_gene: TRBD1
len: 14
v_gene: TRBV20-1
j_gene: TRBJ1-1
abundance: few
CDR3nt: TGCAGTGCTTTTAGACAGGGGATGAACACTGAAGCTTTCTTT
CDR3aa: CSAFRQGMNTEAFF

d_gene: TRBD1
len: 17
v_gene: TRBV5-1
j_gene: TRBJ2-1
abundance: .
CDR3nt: TGCGCCAGCAGCTTATACACCGGGACAGGGACCTACAATGAGCAGTTCTTC
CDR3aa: CASSLYTGTGTYNEQFF

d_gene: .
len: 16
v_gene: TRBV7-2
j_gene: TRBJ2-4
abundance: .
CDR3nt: TGTGCCAGCAGCTTCGAGCGGGTACTAGCCAAAAACATTCAGTGGTTC
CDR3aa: CASSFERVLAKNIQWF

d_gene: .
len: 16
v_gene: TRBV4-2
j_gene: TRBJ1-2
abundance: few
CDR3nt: TGTGCCAGCAGCCAAGAAGACTCAACCCCCAACTATGGCTACACCTTC
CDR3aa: CASSQEDSTPNYGYTF

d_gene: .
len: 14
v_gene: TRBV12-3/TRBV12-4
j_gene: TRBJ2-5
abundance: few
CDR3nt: TGTGCCAGCAGCCGACTAGGCCAAAGGGAGACCCAGTACTTC
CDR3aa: CASSRLGQRETQYF